The T cell receptor (beta chain) under discussion was sequenced for a study of Ad26.COV2.S vaccination and SARS-CoV-2 variants. Noted treatment: 15 to 20 received Ad26.COV2.S at low or high dose, single or two shots; about 5 received placebo; per-sample allocation not given. Samples came from day 63 after the first vaccine or placebo injection. Sequencing used immunoSEQ multiplex PCR; TCRdb keeps in-frame clones, though not all of them. This repertoire shows hundreds of thousands of clones, 80% to 95% found once; its top ten account for 12%. The CDR3 length is 15 residues. The germline V gene has CDR1 LGHDT and CDR2 YNNKEL (reference sequence). Unmatched junction bases numbered 8, after V lost 4 bases and J lost 4 bases.

The source was peripheral blood, collected in a trial of Ad26.COV2.S vaccine versus placebo. The chain recombines TRBV3-1 (or the pseudogene TRBV3-2) with TRBJ2-5; 8 bases map to TRBD1. The origin of this receptor is a person aged 18 to 65 who received the Ad26.COV2.S COVID-19 vaccine or a placebo. CDR3 in amino acids: CASSLPDRGGETQYF. In DNA form, the CDR3 reads TGTGCCAGCAGCCTACCTGACAGGGGAGGAGAGACCCAGTACTTC.